This TCR beta chain derives from a study of shared clonotypes between healthy human individuals. Caucasian adults residing in Nashville, Tennessee made up all the donors. Trimming took 4 bases from V and 5 from J, leaving 14 bases between them. The CDR3 sequence is 13 residues long. Germline V gene lookup returns CDR1 GTSNPN and CDR2 SVGIG (reference sequence). About this clone itself: The antigen is unknown.

General study results and limits: Sampling involved blood alone; tissue repertoires likely differ.

Across several immunoSEQ plates, the genomic DNA of each subset was split evenly. Profiling relied on immunoSEQ multiplex PCR, and the TCRdb table lists in-frame clones only, not all of them. The sample lists about 1.1 million clones, about 84% occurring once. The chain combines TRBV30 with TRBJ1-1, with D unclear. Sequencing was carried out using memory CD4+ T cells from PBMCs. The subset: CD45RA-negative fraction. The receptor's source is a man younger than 30 in good health. Some clones in this sample may be carry-over from other donors' samples. The CDR3 DNA sequence: TGTGCCTGGAACCCGGGCCGAGGGACTGAAGCTTTCTTT. Translating it yields CAWNPGRGTEAFF.